A selection of T cell receptor beta chains follows, all from one sample in a study of cytomegalovirus exposure and HLA in healthy donors. Clones were read by immunoSEQ multiplex PCR, and TCRdb kept only the in-frame ones, dropping some. The table records approximately 120,000 clones, around three quarters of them present only once. The sequencing input was PBMCs. Receptors originate from a man aged 25 to 40 in good health and CMV-seropositive. The CDR3 runs from the conserved cysteine through the conserved F or W. Fields, in order: CDR3 protein, V gene, D gene, J gene. D genes are given only for firm matches.

CDR3 protein: CASRQNQGWANEKLFF; V gene: TRBV5-1; D gene: -; J gene: TRBJ1-4
CDR3 protein: CSVGGLGGALNEKLFF; V gene: TRBV29-1; D gene: -; J gene: TRBJ1-4
CDR3 protein: CASRPLLAGDQETQYF; V gene: TRBV6-6; D gene: TRBD2; J gene: TRBJ2-5
CDR3 protein: CASSLEGLGNQPQHF; V gene: TRBV5-1; D gene: -; J gene: TRBJ1-5
CDR3 protein: CASHVAGQNEQYF; V gene: TRBV18; D gene: -; J gene: TRBJ2-7
CDR3 protein: CSVSEGGFAGELFF; V gene: TRBV29-1; D gene: -; J gene: TRBJ2-2
CDR3 protein: CASSLGTSGQETQYF; V gene: TRBV9; D gene: TRBD2; J gene: TRBJ2-5
CDR3 protein: CASRSGGEELFF; V gene: TRBV2; D gene: TRBD2; J gene: TRBJ2-2
CDR3 protein: CANSAGLTYEQYF; V gene: TRBV6-1; D gene: -; J gene: TRBJ2-7
CDR3 protein: CASSLDFRNSPLHF; V gene: TRBV5-5; D gene: -; J gene: TRBJ1-6
CDR3 protein: CASSESPAGSDTQYF; V gene: TRBV10-1; D gene: -; J gene: TRBJ2-3
CDR3 protein: CSVQLGQGRTEAFF; V gene: TRBV29-1; D gene: TRBD1; J gene: TRBJ1-1
CDR3 protein: CASSDSVAPYNEQFF; V gene: TRBV6-4; D gene: -; J gene: TRBJ2-1
CDR3 protein: CASSLTPLSEQYF; V gene: TRBV7-2; D gene: -; J gene: -
CDR3 protein: CASSSGLAGDTDTQYF; V gene: TRBV28; D gene: TRBD2; J gene: TRBJ2-3
CDR3 protein: CASSIAPGQNTGELFF; V gene: TRBV19; D gene: -; J gene: TRBJ2-2
CDR3 protein: CASGLTVGTEAFF; V gene: TRBV6-5; D gene: -; J gene: TRBJ1-1
CDR3 protein: CASSVQVTQETQYF; V gene: TRBV6-1; D gene: -; J gene: TRBJ2-5
CDR3 protein: CASSKYRDDEQYF; V gene: TRBV28; D gene: -; J gene: TRBJ2-7
CDR3 protein: CASSFRHAGGYGYTF; V gene: TRBV4-2; D gene: TRBD1; J gene: TRBJ1-2
CDR3 protein: CASSMMRGADNEQFF; V gene: TRBV19; D gene: -; J gene: TRBJ2-1
CDR3 protein: CASSHHPGQGAYEQYF; V gene: TRBV11-1; D gene: TRBD1; J gene: TRBJ2-7
CDR3 protein: CASTATSGGPPDTQYF; V gene: TRBV7-9; D gene: -; J gene: TRBJ2-3
CDR3 protein: CASSQTGGATNYGYTF; V gene: TRBV28; D gene: TRBD1; J gene: TRBJ1-2
CDR3 protein: CSVEAGVNTGELFF; V gene: TRBV29-1; D gene: -; J gene: TRBJ2-2
CDR3 protein: CASSLGDRGSEKLFF; V gene: TRBV7-9; D gene: TRBD1; J gene: TRBJ1-4
CDR3 protein: CAWSSVTGELFF; V gene: TRBV30; D gene: -; J gene: TRBJ2-2
CDR3 protein: CASSVARDRGGLRTGELFF; V gene: TRBV9; D gene: TRBD1; J gene: TRBJ2-2
CDR3 protein: CASSSGVNQPQHF; V gene: TRBV7-3; D gene: -; J gene: TRBJ1-5
CDR3 protein: CASNPGQGGYGYTF; V gene: TRBV6-5; D gene: TRBD1; J gene: TRBJ1-2
CDR3 protein: CASSLGSGPYGYTF; V gene: TRBV5-1; D gene: -; J gene: TRBJ1-2
CDR3 protein: CASSVTGQTNEKLFF; V gene: TRBV9; D gene: TRBD1; J gene: TRBJ1-4